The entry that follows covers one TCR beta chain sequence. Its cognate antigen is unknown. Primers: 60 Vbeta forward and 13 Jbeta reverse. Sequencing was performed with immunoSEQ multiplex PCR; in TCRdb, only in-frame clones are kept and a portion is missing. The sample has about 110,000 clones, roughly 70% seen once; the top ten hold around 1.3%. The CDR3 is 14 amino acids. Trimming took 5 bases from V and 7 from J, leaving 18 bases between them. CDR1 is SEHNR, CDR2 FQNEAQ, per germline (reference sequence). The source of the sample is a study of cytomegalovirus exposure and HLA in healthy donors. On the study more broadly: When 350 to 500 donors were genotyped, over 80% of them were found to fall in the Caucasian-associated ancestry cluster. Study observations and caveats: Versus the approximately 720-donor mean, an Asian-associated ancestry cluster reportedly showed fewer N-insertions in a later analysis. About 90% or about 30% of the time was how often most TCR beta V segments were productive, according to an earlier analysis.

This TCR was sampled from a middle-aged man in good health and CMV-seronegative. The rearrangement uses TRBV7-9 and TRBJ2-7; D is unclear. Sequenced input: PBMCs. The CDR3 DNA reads TGTGCCAGCAGCCTAGGTTCCGGGTTCCGTGAGCAGTACTTC. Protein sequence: CASSLGSGFREQYF.